The 21 T cell receptor beta chains below were found in one sample sequenced in a study of blood T cell repertoires in COVID-19. Data came from immunoSEQ multiplex PCR; TCRdb stores just in-frame clones and leaves some out. Counted here are about 360,000 clones, around 90% occurring once; the ten biggest clones make up about 3%. The sample was peripheral blood. The source is a human donor in a cohort sampled during active COVID-19.

The chain uses TRBV27 and TRBJ1-5; 9 bases agree with TRBD1. Germline V CDR1 and CDR2: MNHEY, SMNVEV (reference sequence). The CDR3 spans 20 residues. V was pared by 5 bases and J by 0 bases, with 17 bases of the junction left unmatched. CDR3: CASSPLLGQGQTLSNQPQHF. The CDR3 nucleotides read TGTGCCAGCAGTCCGCTACTTGGACAGGGGCAAACACTTAGCAATCAGCCCCAGCATTTT.

This chain joins TRBV3-1 (or the pseudogene TRBV3-2) and TRBJ2-7, with a weak D call TRBD1 (5 bases). The germline gives CDR1 LGHDT, CDR2 YNNKEL (reference sequence). V was shortened by 5 bases and J by 2 bases, with 13 bases between the two germline ends. The CDR3 spans 14 residues. This chain's CDR3 is CASSSSAGTYEQYF. DNA of the CDR3: TGTGCCAGCAGCTCCTCCGCAGGGACCTACGAGCAGTACTTC.

This clone was recorded only once. The gene calls are TRBV6-5 and TRBJ2-7; 9 bases match TRBD1. Germline CDR1 and CDR2: MNHEY and SVGAGI. J lost 1 base, V lost 6 bases, and 4 bases had no gene match. This CDR3 has 14 residues. DNA of the CDR3: TGTGCCAGCAGCTGGACAGGGGCATCCTACGAGCAGTACTTC. Translating it yields CASSWTGASYEQYF.

The J gene is TRBJ1-1, the V gene TRBV7-6; 11 positions agree with TRBD1. Germline trimming cut 5 bases from V and 4 bases from J; bases unmatched to any gene: 3. Germline lookup yields CDR1 SGHVS and CDR2 FNYEAQ. CDR3 length equals 14 residues. The CDR3 protein is CASSRDRGSTEAFF. The CDR3 DNA reads TGTGCCAGCAGCCGGGACAGGGGGAGCACTGAAGCTTTCTTT.

The chain employs TRBV5-1 and TRBJ2-5; D possibly corresponds to TRBD2 (7 bases). V shed 6 bases and J shed 5 bases, with 17 bases lying between them. CDR3 length: 14 amino acids. Germline CDR1 and CDR2: SGHRS and YFSETQ. This CDR3 reads CASNRGAERETQYF. CDR3 DNA: TGCGCCAGCAATCGGGGGGCGGAGAGGGAGACCCAGTACTTC.

The CDR3: CASSWGLAGGEQFF. CDR3 bases: TGTGCCAGCAGCTGGGGACTAGCGGGGGGTGAGCAGTTCTTC. The chain recombines TRBV7-2 with TRBJ2-1; 15 nucleotides match TRBD2. The germline CDR1 and CDR2 sequences are SGHTA and FQGNSA. V lost 4 bases and J lost 9; bases outside the gene matches: 1. This CDR3 has 14 amino acids.

The V call is TRBV19, the J call TRBJ2-7; 7 bases match TRBD1. The CDR3 covers 16 residues. Germline assignment: CDR1 LNHDA and CDR2 SQIVND (reference sequence). V trimming: 5 bases; J trimming: 0 bases; junction bases outside the gene matches: 10. Here the CDR3 reads CASSRRITGASYEQYF. CDR3 coding DNA: TGTGCCAGTAGTCGGAGAATTACAGGGGCCTCCTACGAGCAGTACTTC.

The V call is TRBV28, the J call TRBJ2-7; maybe TRBD2 (6 bases). Germline V lookup: CDR1 MDHEN, CDR2 SYDVKM. V lost 2 bases and J 1 base, leaving 9 bases between the germline ends. The CDR3 spans 14 residues. The CDR3 DNA follows: TGTGCCAGCAGTTTAAGTAGCGGTTCCTACGAGCAGTACTTC. As protein: CASSLSSGSYEQYF.

This clone occurred a few times. This chain connects TRBV2 to TRBJ2-2; D might be TRBD1 (5 bases). This CDR3 is 12 amino acids long. V lost 6 bases, J lost 3 bases, and 5 bases lay in between. Germline V gene lookup returns CDR1 SNHLY and CDR2 FYNNEI. The CDR3 bases are TGTGCCAGCAGACAGGACACCGGGGAGCTGTTTTTT. It is translated as CASRQDTGELFF.

This chain joins TRBV3-1 (or the pseudogene TRBV3-2) and TRBJ1-1, with D possibly being TRBD1 (5 bases). The CDR3 spans 12 residues. The ends were cut back, 4 bases at V and 4 bases at J, with 7 bases in the middle. CDR1 is LGHDT and CDR2 is YNNKEL in the germline V gene (reference sequence). CDR3 amino acids: CASSRGVTEAFF. CDR3 nucleotides: TGTGCCAGCAGCCGGGGGGTCACTGAAGCTTTCTTT.

This clone was detected only once. The genes are TRBV14 and TRBJ2-1; 7 bases match TRBD2. Germline V gene data show CDR1 as SGHDN and CDR2 as FVKESK. J gave up 6 bases and V 1 base, and 6 bases lay outside the gene matches. This CDR3 has 15 residues. The CDR3 region has the DNA TGTGCCAGCAGCCAAGCTTCGGGGAGGGCCAATGAGCAGTTCTTC. It is translated as CASSQASGRANEQFF.

The chain couples TRBV10-3 to TRBJ2-7; D gene ambiguous. The CDR3 runs to 12 residues. V dropped 1 base and J dropped 4 bases, with 5 bases sitting between them. Germline V gives CDR1 ENHRY, CDR2 SYGVKD. The CDR3 DNA reads TGTGCCATCAGTGAGTGGAGTTACGAGCAGTACTTC. This translates into CAISEWSYEQYF.

The CDR3 protein is CASSEEGGVATNEKLFF. The CDR3 DNA reads as TGTGCCAGCAGCGAAGAGGGAGGGGTTGCAACTAATGAAAAACTGTTTTTT. The chain links TRBV9 to TRBJ1-4, with D possibly TRBD1 on 5 matching bases. The germline V and J ends were trimmed by 3 bases and 0 bases, with 15 bases remaining between them. The CDR3 sequence is 17 residues long. In germline, CDR1 is SGDLS, CDR2 YYNGEE.

This clone has more than one count but fewer than ten. This chain joins TRBV6-2 or TRBV6-3 and TRBJ2-2; 8 bases fit TRBD1. V was clipped by 2 bases and J by 7 bases; unmatched bases: 15. This CDR3 is 18 amino acids long. Looked up from germline, CDR1 is MNHEY and CDR2 is SVGEGT. The CDR3 bases are TGTGCCAGCAGTTACCCTAGGACAGGGCCGCTTTTAGTCGGGGAGCTGTTTTTT. Translated, it gives CASSYPRTGPLLVGELFF.

The chain recombines TRBV19 with TRBJ2-2; 9 positions match TRBD1. The V and J ends lost 4 bases and 0 bases, in that order; junction bases with no gene match: 3. The CDR3 length is 16 residues. CDR1 and CDR2 from the germline V gene are LNHDA and SQIVND (reference sequence). The CDR3 DNA reads as TGTGCCAGTAGTAGAAGGACAGGGGCGAACACCGGGGAGCTGTTTTTT. It is translated as CASSRRTGANTGELFF.

This chain connects TRBV7-9 to TRBJ2-5; 7 bases line up with TRBD1. The CDR3 contains 14 residues. After removal of 3 bases from V and 4 bases from J, the junction contained 5 bases not matched to a gene. CDR1 and CDR2 (germline): SEHNR, FQNEAQ (reference sequence). The CDR3 nucleotides read TGTGCCAGCAGCTTGGAGACAGGGCTAGAGACCCAGTACTTC. It translates to CASSLETGLETQYF. Based on the CDR3 plus reference TRBV7-9 and TRBJ2-5, the full variable domain is DTGVSQNPRHKITKRGQNVTFRCDPISEHNRLYWYRQTLGQGPEFLTYFQNEAQLEKSRLLSDRFSAERPKGSFSTLEIQRTEQGDSAMYLCASSLETGLETQYFGPGTRLLVL.

The chain couples TRBV19 to TRBJ2-2; maybe TRBD2 (6 bases). Germline assignment: CDR1 LNHDA and CDR2 SQIVND (reference sequence). The V end was cut by 4 bases, the J end by 5 bases, with 20 bases between. This CDR3 has 17 residues. The CDR3 is CASSRGDGTSWTGELFF. CDR3 sequence (DNA): TGTGCCAGTAGTAGGGGGGACGGAACTAGCTGGACCGGGGAGCTGTTTTTT.

V usage is TRBV15 and J usage is TRBJ2-7, with D maybe TRBD2 (6 bases). From germline, CDR1 is LNHNV and CDR2 YYDKDF (reference sequence). The CDR3 covers 16 residues. V was clipped by 5 bases and J by 0 bases, with 17 bases between them. The CDR3 sequence is CATSLRGGTASYEQYF. The CDR3 DNA is TGTGCCACCAGCTTACGAGGAGGGACGGCCTCCTACGAGCAGTACTTC.

The CDR3 region is CASTRARGSSPLHF. In DNA form, the CDR3 reads TGTGCCAGTACAAGGGCCAGGGGTAGTTCACCCCTCCACTTT. This sequence joins TRBV19 and TRBJ1-6, with D maybe TRBD1 (6 bases). This CDR3 has 14 amino acids. CDR1 and CDR2 from the germline V gene are LNHDA and SQIVND (reference sequence). The V gene lost 7 bases and the J gene lost 9 bases, with 16 bases spanning the gap.

This clone was observed a few times. The genes are TRBV18 and TRBJ1-3; 8 bases are a match to TRBD1. The CDR3 consists of 16 residues. Germline-derived CDR1 and CDR2 are KGHSH and LQKENI. With 3 bases clipped from V and 0 bases from J, the junction kept 4 bases outside the gene matches. In DNA, the CDR3 is TGTGCCAGCTCACCTAACGGACAGGGCTCTGGAAACACCATATATTTT. It yields the protein CASSPNGQGSGNTIYF.

The chain couples TRBV11-2 to TRBJ2-3; D gene unclear. Trimming took 1 base from V and 8 from J, leaving 7 bases between them. Germline-derived CDR1 and CDR2 are SGHAT and FQNNGV. The CDR3 sequence is 12 residues long. As DNA, the CDR3 is TGTGCCAGCAGCTTAGGATCGGGTACGCAGTATTTT. Translated: CASSLGSGTQYF.